This T cell receptor beta chain was sequenced for a study of patients and donors after allogeneic stem cell transplantation. TCRdb independently ran MiXCR on the RT-PCR reads; one entry per CDR3 protein. The table has 65,000 to 80,000 distinct CDR3 sequences, less than 30% seen once. The germline V gene has CDR1 DFQATT and CDR2 SNEGSKA (reference sequence). V lost 6 bases and J 4 bases, leaving 13 bases between the germline ends. The CDR3 extends over 13 amino acids. This clonotype has a count of ten or more. The sequenced material came from blood, either unsorted or a sorted T cell fraction (not recorded which). The sequence was collected from a human donor who was either an allogeneic HSCT recipient or a stem cell or donor lymphocyte infusion donor (not recorded which). It is not recorded whose cells these are; they may come from a transplant donor. The V call is TRBV20-1, the J call TRBJ2-4; D possibly corresponds to TRBD2 (5 bases). The CDR3 loop reads CSAIGMSKNIQYF. In DNA form, the CDR3 reads TGCAGTGCCATCGGGATGAGTAAAAACATTCAGTACTTC.